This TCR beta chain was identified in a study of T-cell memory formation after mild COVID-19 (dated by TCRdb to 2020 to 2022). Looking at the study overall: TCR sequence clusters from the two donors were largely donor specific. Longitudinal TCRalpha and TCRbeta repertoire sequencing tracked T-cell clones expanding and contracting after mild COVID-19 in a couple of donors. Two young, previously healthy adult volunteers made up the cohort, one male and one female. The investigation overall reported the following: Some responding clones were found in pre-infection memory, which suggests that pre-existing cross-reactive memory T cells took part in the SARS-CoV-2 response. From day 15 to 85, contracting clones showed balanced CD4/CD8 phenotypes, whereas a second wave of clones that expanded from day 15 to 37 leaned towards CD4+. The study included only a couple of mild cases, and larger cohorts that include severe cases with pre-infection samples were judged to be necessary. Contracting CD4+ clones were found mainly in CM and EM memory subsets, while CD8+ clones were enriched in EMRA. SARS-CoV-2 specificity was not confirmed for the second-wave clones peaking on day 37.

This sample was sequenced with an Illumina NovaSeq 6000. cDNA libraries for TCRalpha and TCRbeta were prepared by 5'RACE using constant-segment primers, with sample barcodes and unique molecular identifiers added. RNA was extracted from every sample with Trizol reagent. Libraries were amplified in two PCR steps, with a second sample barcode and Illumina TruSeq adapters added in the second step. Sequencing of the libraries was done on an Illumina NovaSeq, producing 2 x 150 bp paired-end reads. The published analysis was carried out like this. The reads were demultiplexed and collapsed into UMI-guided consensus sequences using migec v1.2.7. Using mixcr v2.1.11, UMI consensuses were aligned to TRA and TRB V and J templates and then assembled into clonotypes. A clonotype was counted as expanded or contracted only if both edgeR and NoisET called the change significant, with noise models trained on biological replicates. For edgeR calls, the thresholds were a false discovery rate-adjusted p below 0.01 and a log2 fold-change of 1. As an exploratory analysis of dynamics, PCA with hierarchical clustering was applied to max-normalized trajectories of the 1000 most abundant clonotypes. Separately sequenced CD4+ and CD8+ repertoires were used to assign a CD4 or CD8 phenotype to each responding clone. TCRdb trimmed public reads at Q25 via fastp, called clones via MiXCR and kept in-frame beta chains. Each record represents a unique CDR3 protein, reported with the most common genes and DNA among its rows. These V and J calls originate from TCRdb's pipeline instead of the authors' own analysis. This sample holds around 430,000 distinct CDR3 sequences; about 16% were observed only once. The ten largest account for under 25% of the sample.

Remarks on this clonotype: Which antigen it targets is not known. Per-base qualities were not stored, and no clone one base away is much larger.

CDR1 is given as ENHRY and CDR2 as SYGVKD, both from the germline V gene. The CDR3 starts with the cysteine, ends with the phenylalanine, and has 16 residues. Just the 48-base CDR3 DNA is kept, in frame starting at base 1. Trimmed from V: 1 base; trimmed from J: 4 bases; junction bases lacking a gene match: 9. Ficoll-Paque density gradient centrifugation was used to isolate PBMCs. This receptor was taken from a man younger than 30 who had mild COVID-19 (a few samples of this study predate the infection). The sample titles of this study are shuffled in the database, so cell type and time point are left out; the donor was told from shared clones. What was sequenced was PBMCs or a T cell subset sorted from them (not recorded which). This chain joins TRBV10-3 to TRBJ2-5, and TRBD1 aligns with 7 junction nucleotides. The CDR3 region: CAISEWSGGEGETQYF. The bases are TGTGCCATCAGTGAGTGGTCAGGGGGTGAGGGAGAGACCCAGTACTTC.